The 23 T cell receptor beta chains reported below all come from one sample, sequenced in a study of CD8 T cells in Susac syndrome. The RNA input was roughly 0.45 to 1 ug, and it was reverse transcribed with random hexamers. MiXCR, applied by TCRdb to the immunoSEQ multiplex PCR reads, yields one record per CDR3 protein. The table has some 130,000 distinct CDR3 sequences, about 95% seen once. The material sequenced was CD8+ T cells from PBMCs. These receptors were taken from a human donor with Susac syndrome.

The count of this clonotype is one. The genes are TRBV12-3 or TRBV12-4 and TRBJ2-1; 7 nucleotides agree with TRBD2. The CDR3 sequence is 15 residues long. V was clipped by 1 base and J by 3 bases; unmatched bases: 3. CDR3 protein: CASSLGGSYYNEQFF. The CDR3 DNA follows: TGTGCCAGCAGTTTAGGCGGGAGTTACTACAATGAGCAGTTCTTC.

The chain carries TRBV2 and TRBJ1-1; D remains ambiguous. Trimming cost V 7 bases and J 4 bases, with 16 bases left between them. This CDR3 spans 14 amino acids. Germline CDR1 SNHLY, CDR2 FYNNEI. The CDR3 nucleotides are TGTGCCAGCAATTTGTACAAGGGCCGCACTGAAGCTTTCTTT. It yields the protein CASNLYKGRTEAFF.

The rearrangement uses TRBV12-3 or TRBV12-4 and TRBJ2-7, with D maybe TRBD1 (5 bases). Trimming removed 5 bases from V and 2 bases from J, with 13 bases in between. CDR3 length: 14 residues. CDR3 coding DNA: TGTGCCAGCAGTAGGGGCGCAGAACCCTACGAGCAGTACTTC. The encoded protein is CASSRGAEPYEQYF.

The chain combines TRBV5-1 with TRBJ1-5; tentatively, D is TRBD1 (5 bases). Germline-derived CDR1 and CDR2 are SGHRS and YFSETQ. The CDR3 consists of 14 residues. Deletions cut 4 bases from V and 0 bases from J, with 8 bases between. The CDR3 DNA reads TGCGCCAGCAGCCCCCAGGGTAGCAATCAGCCCCAGCATTTT. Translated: CASSPQGSNQPQHF.

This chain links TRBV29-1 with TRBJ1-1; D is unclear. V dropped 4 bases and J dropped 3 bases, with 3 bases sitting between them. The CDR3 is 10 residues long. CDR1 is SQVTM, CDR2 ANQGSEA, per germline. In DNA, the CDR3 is TGCAGCGTTGTTTACACTGAAGCTTTCTTT. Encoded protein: CSVVYTEAFF.

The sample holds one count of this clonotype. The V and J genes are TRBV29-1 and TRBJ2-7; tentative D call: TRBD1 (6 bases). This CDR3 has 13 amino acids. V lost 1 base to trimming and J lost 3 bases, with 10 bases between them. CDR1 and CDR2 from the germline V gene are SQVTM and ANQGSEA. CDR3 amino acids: CSVEGDIDYEQYF. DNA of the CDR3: TGCAGCGTTGAAGGGGACATCGACTACGAGCAGTACTTC.

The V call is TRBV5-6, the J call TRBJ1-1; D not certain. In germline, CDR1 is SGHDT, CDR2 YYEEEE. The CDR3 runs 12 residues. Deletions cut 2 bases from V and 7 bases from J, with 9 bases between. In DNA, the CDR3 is TGTGCCAGCAGCTTCAACTTACTTGAAGCTTTCTTT. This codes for CASSFNLLEAFF.

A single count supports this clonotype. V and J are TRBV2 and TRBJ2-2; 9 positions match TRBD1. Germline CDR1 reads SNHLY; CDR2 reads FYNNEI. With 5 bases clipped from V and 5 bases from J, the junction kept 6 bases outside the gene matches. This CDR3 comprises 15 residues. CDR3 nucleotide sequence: TGTGCCAGCAGTTCGGGGACAGGGTGGACCGGGGAGCTGTTTTTT. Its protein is CASSSGTGWTGELFF.

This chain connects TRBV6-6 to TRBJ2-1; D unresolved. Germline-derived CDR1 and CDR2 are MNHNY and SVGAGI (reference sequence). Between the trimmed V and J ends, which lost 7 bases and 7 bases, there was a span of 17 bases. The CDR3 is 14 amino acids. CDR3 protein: CASTLGGELNEQFF. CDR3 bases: TGTGCCAGCACCCTAGGCGGAGAACTTAATGAGCAGTTCTTC.

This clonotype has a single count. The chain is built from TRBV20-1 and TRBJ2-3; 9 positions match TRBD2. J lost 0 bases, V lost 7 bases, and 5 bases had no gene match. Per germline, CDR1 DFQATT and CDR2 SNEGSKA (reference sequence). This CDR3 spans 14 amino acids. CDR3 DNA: TGCAGTGGCCTAGCGGGGATTAGCACAGATACGCAGTATTTT. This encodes CSGLAGISTDTQYF.

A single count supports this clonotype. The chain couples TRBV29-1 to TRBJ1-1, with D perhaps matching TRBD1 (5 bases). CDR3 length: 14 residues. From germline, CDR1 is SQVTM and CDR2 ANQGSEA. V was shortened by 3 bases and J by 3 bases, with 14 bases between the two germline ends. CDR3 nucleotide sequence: TGCAGCGTTGACTCCGGGACGGCCTACACTGAAGCTTTCTTT. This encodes CSVDSGTAYTEAFF.

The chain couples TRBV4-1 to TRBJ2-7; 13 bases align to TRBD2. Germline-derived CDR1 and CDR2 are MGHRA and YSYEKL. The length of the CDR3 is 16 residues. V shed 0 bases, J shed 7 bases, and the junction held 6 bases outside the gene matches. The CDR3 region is CASSQDPGLAGVEQYF. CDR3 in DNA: TGCGCCAGCAGCCAAGATCCCGGACTAGCGGGAGTTGAGCAGTACTTC.

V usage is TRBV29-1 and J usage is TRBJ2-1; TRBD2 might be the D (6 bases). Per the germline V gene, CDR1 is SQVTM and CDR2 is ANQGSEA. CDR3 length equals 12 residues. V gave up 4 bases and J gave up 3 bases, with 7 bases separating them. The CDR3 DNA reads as TGCAGCGTTGTAGCGGTCTACAATGAGCAGTTCTTC. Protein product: CSVVAVYNEQFF.

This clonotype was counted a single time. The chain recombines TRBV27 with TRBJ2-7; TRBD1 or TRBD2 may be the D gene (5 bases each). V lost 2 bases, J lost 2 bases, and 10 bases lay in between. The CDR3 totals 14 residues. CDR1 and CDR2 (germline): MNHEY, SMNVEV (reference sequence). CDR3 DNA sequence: TGTGCCAGCAGTTTACACGGGACCGCCTACGAGCAGTACTTC. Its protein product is CASSLHGTAYEQYF.

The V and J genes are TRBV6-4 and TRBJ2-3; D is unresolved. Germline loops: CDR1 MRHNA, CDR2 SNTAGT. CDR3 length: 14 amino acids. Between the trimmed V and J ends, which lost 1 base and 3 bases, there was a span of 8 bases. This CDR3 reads CASSDLPGTDTQYF. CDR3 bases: TGTGCCAGCAGTGACTTACCTGGGACAGATACGCAGTATTTT.

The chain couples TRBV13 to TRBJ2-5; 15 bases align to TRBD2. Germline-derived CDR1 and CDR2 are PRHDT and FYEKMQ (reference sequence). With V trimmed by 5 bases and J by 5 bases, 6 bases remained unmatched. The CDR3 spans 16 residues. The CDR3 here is CASSPRTSGRGETQYF. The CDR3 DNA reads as TGTGCCAGCAGCCCCCGGACTAGCGGGAGGGGGGAGACCCAGTACTTC.

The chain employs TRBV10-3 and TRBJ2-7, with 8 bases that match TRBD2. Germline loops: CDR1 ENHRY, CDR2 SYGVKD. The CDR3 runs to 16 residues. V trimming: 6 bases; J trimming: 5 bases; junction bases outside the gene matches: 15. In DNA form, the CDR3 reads TGTGCCATCAGAGTAAGCGGGAGCGGAAATAAGCACGAGCAGTACTTC. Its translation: CAIRVSGSGNKHEQYF.

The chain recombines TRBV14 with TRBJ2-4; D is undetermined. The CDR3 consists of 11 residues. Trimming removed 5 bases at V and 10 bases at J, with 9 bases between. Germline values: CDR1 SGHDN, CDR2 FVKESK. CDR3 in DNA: TGTGCCAGCAGCAGCACGGCTATTCAGTACTTC. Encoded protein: CASSSTAIQYF.

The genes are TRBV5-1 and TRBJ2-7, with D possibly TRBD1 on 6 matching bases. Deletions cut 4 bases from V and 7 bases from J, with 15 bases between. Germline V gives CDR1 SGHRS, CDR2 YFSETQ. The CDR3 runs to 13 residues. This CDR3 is CASSPLGADEQYF. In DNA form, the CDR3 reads TGCGCCAGCAGCCCACTGGGGGCAGATGAGCAGTACTTC.

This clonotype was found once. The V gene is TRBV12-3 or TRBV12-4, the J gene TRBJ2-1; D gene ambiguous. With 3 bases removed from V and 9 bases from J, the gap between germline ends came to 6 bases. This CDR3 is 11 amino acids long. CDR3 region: CASSFVGEQFF. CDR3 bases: TGTGCCAGCAGTTTTGTAGGTGAGCAGTTCTTC.

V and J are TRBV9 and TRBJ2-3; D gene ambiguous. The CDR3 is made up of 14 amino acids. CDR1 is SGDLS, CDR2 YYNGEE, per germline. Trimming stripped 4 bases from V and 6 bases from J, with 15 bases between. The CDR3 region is CASSPRPQEDTQYF. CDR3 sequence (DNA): TGTGCCAGCAGCCCCCGTCCGCAGGAGGATACGCAGTATTTT.

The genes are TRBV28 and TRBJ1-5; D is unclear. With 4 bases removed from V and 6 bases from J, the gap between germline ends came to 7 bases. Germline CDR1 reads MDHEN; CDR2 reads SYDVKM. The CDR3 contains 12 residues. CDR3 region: CASSSLPQPQHF. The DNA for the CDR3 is TGTGCCAGCAGTTCCCTGCCTCAGCCCCAGCATTTT.

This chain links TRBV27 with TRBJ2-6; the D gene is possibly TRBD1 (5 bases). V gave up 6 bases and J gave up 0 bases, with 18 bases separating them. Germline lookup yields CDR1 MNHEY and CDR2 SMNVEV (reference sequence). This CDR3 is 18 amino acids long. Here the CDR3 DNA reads TGTGCCAGCAGACCCCTCCGGACCACAGGCTCTGGGGCCAACGTCCTGACTTTC. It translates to CASRPLRTTGSGANVLTF. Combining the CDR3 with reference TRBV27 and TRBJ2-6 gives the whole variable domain EAQVTQNPRYLITVTGKKLTVTCSQNMNHEYMSWYRQDPGLGLRQIYYSMNVEVTDKGDVPEGYKVSRKEKRNFPLILESPSPNQTSLYFCASRPLRTTGSGANVLTFGAGSRLTVL.